The sequence of this TCR beta chain was determined in a study of CD8 T cells in ankylosing spondylitis (dated by TCRdb to the late 2010s). Background for the entire study: T cell receptor beta repertoires were profiled in healthy donors and ankylosing spondylitis patients so that disease-linked TCR variants could be found. The full study cohort was made up of approximately 24 ankylosing spondylitis patients and some 100 healthy donors. Samples of peripheral blood were taken, and for ankylosing spondylitis patients, synovial fluid was collected as well. Broad study findings and their caveats: Some motif variants were previously reported in synovial fluid and blood of reactive arthritis patients, suggesting common disease-initiation mechanisms. The disease-linked clones had a CD8+ phenotype and were found at relatively low frequencies in peripheral blood. A TCR beta motif made up of seven or eight highly homologous amino acid variants appeared to be characteristic of blood from ankylosing spondylitis patients. The disease-linked clones were reported as significantly enriched in matched synovial fluid samples from ankylosing spondylitis patients.

The reads were generated on an Illumina HiSeq 2500. Quantitative 5'-RACE with molecular barcodes was used to prepare TCR beta libraries. As for the original processing: To identify disease-linked TCR variants, a new computational method was used, one built on a probabilistic model of VDJ rearrangement. The public reads were reprocessed in TCRdb via fastp at Q25 and MiXCR, keeping in-frame beta chains. CDR3 protein sequences are deduplicated, and each keeps its most common genes and DNA. The V and J calls and clone size are TCRdb's, not the authors'. The sample contains approximately 180,000 distinct CDR3 sequences, around a sixth of them found a single time. The ten top clones hold around 4% of the sample. Taken from cysteine to phenylalanine, the CDR3 has 10 residues. Only the CDR3 DNA is retained, 30 bases long and in frame from the first base. The junction shows trimming of 1 base on V and 8 bases on J, plus 4 bases between the germline ends. The germline V gene (reference sequence) gives CDR1 as DFQATT and CDR2 as SNEGSKA.

This clonotype showed up many times. No cognate antigen has been identified for it. No base qualities exist here, and no much larger clone lies one base off it. The specimen was blood, either unsorted or a sorted T cell fraction (not recorded which). The sequence joins TRBV20-1 to TRBJ2-3, with the D gene not clear enough to name. The TCR originated in a male donor between 5 and 29 years old with ankylosing spondylitis or in good health (not recorded which). Donor details come from another sample of the same person, matched by shared clones. The CDR3 region: CSARGGTQYF. At the DNA level, the sequence is TGCAGTGCTAGAGGCGGTACGCAGTATTTT.